The rows below give T cell receptor beta chains drawn from one sample of a study of tumor and adjacent non-tumor tissue in lung cancer. TCRdb reanalysed the multiplex PCR reads using MiXCR and keeps one entry per CDR3 protein. The repertoire holds around 140,000 distinct CDR3 sequences, approximately 66% seen once, with 15% to 20% in the top ten. The sample taken for sequencing was lung tumor tissue. Source of these receptors: a man in his sixties with small cell lung cancer. CDR3s include the opening cysteine and the closing phenylalanine or tryptophan. A D gene is named only where the DNA matches it firmly. Some rows have no size entry. The others give once, few or many, or a class for an expanded clone.

clone_size,d_call,j_call,v_call,cdr3_nt,cdr3_aa
many,.,TRBJ1-2,TRBV29-1,TGCAGCGTTGTAGGCGGCAGGGTCAGCTCTAACTATGGCTACACCTTC,CSVVGGRVSSNYGYTF
.,.,TRBJ2-1,TRBV20-1,TGCAGTGCTTACGGGACTTACAATGACCAGTTCTTC,CSAYGTYNDQFF
.,TRBD1,TRBJ2-5,TRBV7-9,TGTGCCAGCAGCTCACAGGGGATGTGGGAGACCCAGTACTTC,CASSSQGMWETQYF
.,TRBD1,TRBJ2-3,TRBV10-2,TGCGCCAGCACTACAGGGGCAGATACGCAGTATTTT,CASTTGADTQYF
.,TRBD2,TRBJ2-7,TRBV4-1,TGCGCCAGCAGCCCAAGGGGACTAGTGGGATTGAGGAGCTCCTATGAGCAGTACTTC,CASSPRGLVGLRSSYEQYF
few,.,TRBJ1-6,TRBV14,TGTGCCAGCAGCCTACAGGGAAATTCACCCCTCCACTTT,CASSLQGNSPLHF
.,.,TRBJ2-6,TRBV11-2,TGTGCCAGCTGCTCAACCGACCGACAGCTCTCTGAGGCCAACGTCCTTACTTTC,CASCSTDRQLSEANVLTF
many,TRBD2,TRBJ2-5,TRBV5-4,TGTGCCAGCTCACGCGGGAGCTTAGAGACCCAGTACTTC,CASSRGSLETQYF
many,TRBD1,TRBJ2-1,TRBV11-2,TGTGCCAGCAGCCCCCGGGACAGGGTGGGCAATGAGCAGTTCTTC,CASSPRDRVGNEQFF
.,.,TRBJ1-1,TRBV12-3/TRBV12-4,TGTGCCAGCCGTCATGGGTGGGGGGCGGCTTTCTTT,CASRHGWGAAFF
.,.,TRBJ2-3,TRBV6-2/TRBV6-3,TGTGCCACCCCATGGGATTGTGACAGATACGCAGTATTT,CATPWDCDRYAVF
many,TRBD1,TRBJ1-2,TRBV4-1,TGCGCCAGCAGCCAAGTTGGACAGGAAAAGAGGGGCTACACCTTC,CASSQVGQEKRGYTF
.,TRBD2,TRBJ2-3,TRBV5-1,TGCGCCAGCAGCTTAGGACTAGCGGGAGGTACCACAGATACGCAGTATTTT,CASSLGLAGGTTDTQYF
.,.,TRBJ1-2,TRBV5-1,TGCGCCAGCAGCCTTGGTAGGGATGGCTACACCTTC,CASSLGRDGYTF
.,.,TRBJ2-3,TRBV20-1,TGCAGTGCTAGAGGTCTGGCCAGATCTGGTACGCAGTATTTT,CSARGLARSGTQYF
many,.,TRBJ2-1,TRBV11-2,TGTGCCAGCAGCTTAGATCGAGGCGACTACAATGAGCAGTTCTTC,CASSLDRGDYNEQFF
few,TRBD1,TRBJ2-7,TRBV4-1,TGCGCCAGCAGCAAACGACAGGGCACTTCCCCCTACGAGCAGTACTTC,CASSKRQGTSPYEQYF
.,.,TRBJ1-2,TRBV20-1,TGCAGTGCTAAAGAACCCCCTGGGCCGACCTCAGGCTATGGCTACACCTTC,CSAKEPPGPTSGYGYTF
.,.,TRBJ1-4,TRBV28,TGTACCAGCAGCGGGAGTGGTGAAAAACGGTTTTTT,CTSSGSGEKRFF
.,.,TRBJ2-7,TRBV4-2,TGTGCCAGCAGCCAAGGGGCGGGAAACTACGGGCAGTACTTC,CASSQGAGNYGQYF
few,TRBD1,TRBJ2-3,TRBV6-1,TGTGCCAGCAGGGGCGAGACAGGGGGCGCGGTAGATACGCAGTATTTT,CASRGETGGAVDTQYF
many,.,TRBJ1-5,TRBV12-3/TRBV12-4,TGTGCCAGCAGTTACAGGGTAGGGCAGCCCCAGCATTTT,CASSYRVGQPQHF
once,TRBD2,TRBJ2-1,TRBV7-3,TGTACCAGCAGGTTGAGCGGGAGTGTCGATGAGCAGTTCTTC,CTSRLSGSVDEQFF
medium-sized,TRBD2,TRBJ2-5,TRBV29-1,TGCAGCGGGGGACTAGCGGGAGCAGAGACCCAGTACTTC,CSGGLAGAETQYF
.,.,TRBJ1-4,TRBV6-5,TGTGCCAGGAGGCGAACCTCAGATAATGAAAAACTGTTTTTT,CARRRTSDNEKLFF
.,.,TRBJ2-7,TRBV11-2,TGTGCCAGTAGCTTAGTGGCGTCCATTAACGAGCAGTACTTC,CASSLVASINEQYF
.,TRBD2,TRBJ2-5,TRBV7-8,TGTGCCAGCAGCCGACCCGGGACTAGCCGGGAGACCCAGTACTTC,CASSRPGTSRETQYF
.,.,TRBJ1-1,TRBV1,TGCACCAGCAGTTACAAGGGGCGGGTGAACACTGAAGCTTTCTTT,CTSSYKGRVNTEAFF
.,.,TRBJ2-5,TRBV6-6,TGTGCCAGCTGTTACCTCCTTCAAGAGACCCAGTACTTC,CASCYLLQETQYF
.,.,TRBJ2-1,TRBV29-1,TGCAGCGCATGGGGAAATGAGCAGTTCTTC,CSAWGNEQFF
few,TRBD1,TRBJ2-2,TRBV6-6,TGTGCCAGCAGTCAGAGATGGACAGGGAACACCGGGGAGCTGTTTTTT,CASSQRWTGNTGELFF
.,TRBD1,TRBJ2-5,TRBV29-1,TGCAGCGTCGTGCGGTTTCAGGGGGCCCAAGAGATCCAGTACTTC,CSVVRFQGAQEIQYF
.,.,TRBJ2-1,TRBV12-3/TRBV12-4,TGTGCCAGCAGTTCAGGGGGGGCTGGCGAGCAGTTCTTC,CASSSGGAGEQFF
.,TRBD2,TRBJ2-7,TRBV11-2,TGTGCCAGCAGCTACCTAGCGGGAGGTGAGTCCTACGAGCAGTATTTC,CASSYLAGGESYEQYF
.,.,TRBJ2-7,TRBV30,TGTGCCTGGAGTGTCATCCAGACAGGCTACGAGCAATACTTC,CAWSVIQTGYEQYF
.,.,TRBJ2-3,TRBV10-1,TGCGCCAGCAGTGACAGGGTGTGGGATACGCTGTATTTT,CASSDRVWDTLYF
.,.,TRBJ2-1,TRBV11-2,TGTGCCAGCAGCTTAGACCCAAACAAAGAGCAATTCTTC,CASSLDPNKEQFF